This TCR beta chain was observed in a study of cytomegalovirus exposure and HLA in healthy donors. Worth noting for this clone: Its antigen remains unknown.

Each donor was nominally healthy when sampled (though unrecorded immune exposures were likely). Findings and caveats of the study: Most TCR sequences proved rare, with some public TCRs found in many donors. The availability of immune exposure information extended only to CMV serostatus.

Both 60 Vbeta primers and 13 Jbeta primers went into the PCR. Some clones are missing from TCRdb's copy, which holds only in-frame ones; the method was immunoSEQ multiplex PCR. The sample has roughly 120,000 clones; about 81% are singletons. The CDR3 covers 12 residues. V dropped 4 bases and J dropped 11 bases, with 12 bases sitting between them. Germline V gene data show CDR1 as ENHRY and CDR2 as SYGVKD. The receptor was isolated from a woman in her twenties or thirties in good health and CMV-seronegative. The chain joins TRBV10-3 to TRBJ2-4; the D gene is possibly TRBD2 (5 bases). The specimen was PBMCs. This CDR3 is CAISGVATVQYF. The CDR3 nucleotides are TGTGCCATCAGTGGGGTAGCGACGGTTCAGTACTTC.